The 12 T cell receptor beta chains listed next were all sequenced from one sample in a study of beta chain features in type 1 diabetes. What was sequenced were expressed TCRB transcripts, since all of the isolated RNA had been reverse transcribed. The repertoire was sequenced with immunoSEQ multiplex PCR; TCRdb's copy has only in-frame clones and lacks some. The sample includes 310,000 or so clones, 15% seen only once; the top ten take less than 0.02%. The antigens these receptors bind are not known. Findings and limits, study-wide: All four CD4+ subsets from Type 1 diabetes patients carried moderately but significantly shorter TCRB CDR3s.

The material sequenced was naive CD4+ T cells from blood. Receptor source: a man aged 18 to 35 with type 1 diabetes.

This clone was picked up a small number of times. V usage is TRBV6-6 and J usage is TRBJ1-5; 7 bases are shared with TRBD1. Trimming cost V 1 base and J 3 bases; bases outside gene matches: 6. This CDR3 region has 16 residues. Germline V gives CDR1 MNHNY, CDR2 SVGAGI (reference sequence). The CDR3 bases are TGTGCCAGCAGTTACTTCGGGGGACAGATCAATCAGCCCCAGCATTTT. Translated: CASSYFGGQINQPQHF.

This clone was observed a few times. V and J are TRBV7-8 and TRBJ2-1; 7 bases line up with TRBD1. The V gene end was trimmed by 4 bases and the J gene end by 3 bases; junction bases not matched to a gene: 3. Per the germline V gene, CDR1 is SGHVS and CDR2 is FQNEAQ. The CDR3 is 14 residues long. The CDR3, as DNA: TGTGCCAGCAGCTCGGACAGGTTCTACAATGAGCAGTTCTTC. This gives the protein CASSSDRFYNEQFF.

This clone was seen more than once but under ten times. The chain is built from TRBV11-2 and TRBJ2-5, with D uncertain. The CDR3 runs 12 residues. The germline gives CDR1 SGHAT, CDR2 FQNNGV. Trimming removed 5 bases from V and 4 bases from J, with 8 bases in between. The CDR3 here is CASSLPRETQYF. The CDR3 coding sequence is TGTGCCAGCAGCCTACCTCGAGAGACCCAGTACTTC. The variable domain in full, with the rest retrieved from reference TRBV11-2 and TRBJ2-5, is EAGVAQSPRYKIIEKRQSVAFWCNPISGHATLYWYQQILGQGPKLLIQFQNNGVVDDSQLPKDRFSAERLKGVDSTLKIQPAKLEDSAVYLCASSLPRETQYFGPGTRLLVL.

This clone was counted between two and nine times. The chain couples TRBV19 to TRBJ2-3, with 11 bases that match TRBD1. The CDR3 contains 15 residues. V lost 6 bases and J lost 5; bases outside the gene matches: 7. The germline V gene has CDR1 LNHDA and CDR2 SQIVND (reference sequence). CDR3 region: CASSGDRGGGDTQYF. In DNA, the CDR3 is TGTGCCAGTAGCGGGGACAGGGGGGGTGGAGATACGCAGTATTTT.

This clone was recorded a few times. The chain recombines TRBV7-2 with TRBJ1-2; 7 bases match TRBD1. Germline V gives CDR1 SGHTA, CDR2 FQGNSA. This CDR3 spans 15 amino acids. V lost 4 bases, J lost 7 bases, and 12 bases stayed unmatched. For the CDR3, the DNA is TGTGCCAGCAGCTCCGGGACAGCCCAAACCGGTGGCTACACCTTC. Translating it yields CASSSGTAQTGGYTF.

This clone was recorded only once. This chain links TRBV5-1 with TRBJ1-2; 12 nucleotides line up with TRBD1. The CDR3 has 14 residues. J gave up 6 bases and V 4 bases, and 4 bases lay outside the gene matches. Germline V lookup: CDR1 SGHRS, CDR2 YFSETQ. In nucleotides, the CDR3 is TGCGCCAGCAGCCGGGGACAGGGGGCGAATGGCTACACCTTC. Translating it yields CASSRGQGANGYTF.

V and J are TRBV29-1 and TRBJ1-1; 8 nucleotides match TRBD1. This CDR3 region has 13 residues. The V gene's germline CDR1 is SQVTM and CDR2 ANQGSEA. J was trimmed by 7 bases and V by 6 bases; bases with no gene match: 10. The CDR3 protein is CSVGQGWMREAFF. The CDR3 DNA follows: TGCAGCGTCGGACAGGGTTGGATGCGTGAAGCTTTCTTT. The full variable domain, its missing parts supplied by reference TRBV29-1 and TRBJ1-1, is SAVISQKPSRDICQRGTSLTIQCQVDSQVTMMFWYRQQPGQSLTLIATANQGSEATYESGFVIDKFPISRPNLTFSTLTVSNMSPEDSSIYLCSVGQGWMREAFFGQGTRLTVV.

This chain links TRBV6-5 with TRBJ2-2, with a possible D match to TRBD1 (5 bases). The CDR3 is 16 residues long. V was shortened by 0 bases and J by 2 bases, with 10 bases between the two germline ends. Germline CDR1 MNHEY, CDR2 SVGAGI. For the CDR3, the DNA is TGTGCCAGCAGTTACTCCGGACAAACCAACACCGGGGAGCTGTTTTTT. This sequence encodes CASSYSGQTNTGELFF.

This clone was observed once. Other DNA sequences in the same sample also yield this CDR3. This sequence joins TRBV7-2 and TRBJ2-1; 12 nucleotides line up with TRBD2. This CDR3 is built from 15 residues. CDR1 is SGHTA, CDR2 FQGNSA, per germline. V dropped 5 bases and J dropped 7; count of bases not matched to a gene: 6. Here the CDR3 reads CASSPPGLAGNEQFF. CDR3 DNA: TGTGCCAGCAGCCCCCCGGGACTAGCGGGTAATGAGCAGTTCTTC.

CDR3 sequence (DNA): TGTGCCAGCAGCGCCAGGGGACAGGGAGTCGTAGCGTACACCTTC. It codes for CASSARGQGVVAYTF. The genes are TRBV7-9 and TRBJ1-2; 9 nucleotides align to TRBD1. The CDR3 loop spans 15 amino acids. Germline V gives CDR1 SEHNR, CDR2 FQNEAQ (reference sequence). The J segment lost 11 bases and the V segment lost 5 bases, leaving 15 bases of the junction unmatched.

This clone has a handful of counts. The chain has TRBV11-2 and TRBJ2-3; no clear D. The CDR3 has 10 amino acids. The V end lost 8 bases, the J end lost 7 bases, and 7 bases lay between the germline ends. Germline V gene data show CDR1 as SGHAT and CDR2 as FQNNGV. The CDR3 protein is CASRDNTQYF. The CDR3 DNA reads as TGTGCCAGCCGAGATAATACGCAGTATTTT.

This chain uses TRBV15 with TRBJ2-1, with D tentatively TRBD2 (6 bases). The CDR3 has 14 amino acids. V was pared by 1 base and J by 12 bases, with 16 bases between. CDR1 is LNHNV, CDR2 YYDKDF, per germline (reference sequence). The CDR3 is CATSRVKDGSRQFF. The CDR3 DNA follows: TGTGCCACCAGCAGAGTAAAGGACGGGAGCAGGCAGTTCTTC.